This record looks at one T cell receptor (beta chain) sequence and its context. No antigen is known for it. The data are from a study of regulatory T cells in long-lasting Graves disease. Study in general: Graves' patients, newly diagnosed, had taken antithyroid drugs under 3 months.

There are 14 residues in the CDR3. V was pared by 3 bases and J by 12 bases, with 23 bases between. Germline-derived CDR1 and CDR2 are DFQATT and SNEGSKA (reference sequence). Findings of the study overall: With persistent disease, TRBV28, TRBJ1-2 and TRBJ2-5 were the favored segments.

The authors built TCR beta libraries using iRepertoire HTBI primers and Arm-PCR of CDR3 regions. TCRdb independently ran MiXCR on the multiplex PCR reads; one entry per CDR3 protein. The sample gives 350,000 to 400,000 distinct CDR3 sequences, less than 20% of which show up once; 20% to 25% is in the top ten. Time point meaning: newly diagnosed GD, antithyroid drugs for less than 3 months. PBMC RNA was the source of the TCR library. Each of the patients was recruited from an endocrinology department situated in Xi'an, China. The chain recombines TRBV20-1 with TRBJ1-2, with a weak D call TRBD1 (6 bases). Here the sequenced sample was peripheral blood mononuclear cells (PBMCs), taken at new diagnosis, from a patient treated with antithyroid drugs. The receptor's source is a female donor with Graves disease. The CDR3 DNA reads as TGCAGTGCTAGGGGGACGGTACAGGGCCTAACGAACACCTTC. Translation gives CSARGTVQGLTNTF.